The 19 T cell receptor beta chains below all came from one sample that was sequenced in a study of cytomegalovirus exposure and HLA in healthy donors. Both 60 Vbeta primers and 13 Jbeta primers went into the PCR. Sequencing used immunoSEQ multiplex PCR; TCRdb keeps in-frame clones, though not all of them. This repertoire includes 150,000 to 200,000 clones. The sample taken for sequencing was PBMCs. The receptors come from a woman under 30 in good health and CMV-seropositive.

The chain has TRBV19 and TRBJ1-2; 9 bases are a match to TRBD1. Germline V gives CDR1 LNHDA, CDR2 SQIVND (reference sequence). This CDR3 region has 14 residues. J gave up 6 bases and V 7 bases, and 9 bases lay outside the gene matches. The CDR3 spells CASTGTGSRNGYTF. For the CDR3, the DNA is TGTGCCAGTACCGGGACAGGGAGTCGAAATGGCTACACCTTC.

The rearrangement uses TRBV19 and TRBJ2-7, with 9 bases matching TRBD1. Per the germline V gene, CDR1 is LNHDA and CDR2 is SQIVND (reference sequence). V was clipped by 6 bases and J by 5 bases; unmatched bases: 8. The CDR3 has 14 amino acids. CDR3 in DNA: TGTGCCAGTAGCCTAACCGGGACAGGGAACGAGCAGTACTTC. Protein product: CASSLTGTGNEQYF.

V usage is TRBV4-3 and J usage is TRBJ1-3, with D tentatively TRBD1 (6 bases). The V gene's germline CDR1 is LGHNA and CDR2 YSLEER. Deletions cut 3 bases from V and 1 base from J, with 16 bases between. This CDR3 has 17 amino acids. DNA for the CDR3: TGCGCCAGCAGCCACGAACCTTATGGACAGTCTGGAAACACCATATATTTT. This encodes CASSHEPYGQSGNTIYF.

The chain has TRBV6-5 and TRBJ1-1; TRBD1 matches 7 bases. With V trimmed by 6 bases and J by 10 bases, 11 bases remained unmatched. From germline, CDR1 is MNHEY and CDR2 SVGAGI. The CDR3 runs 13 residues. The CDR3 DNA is TGTGCCAGCAGCGACAGGACAGGCCTTGGAGCTTTCTTT. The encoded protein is CASSDRTGLGAFF.

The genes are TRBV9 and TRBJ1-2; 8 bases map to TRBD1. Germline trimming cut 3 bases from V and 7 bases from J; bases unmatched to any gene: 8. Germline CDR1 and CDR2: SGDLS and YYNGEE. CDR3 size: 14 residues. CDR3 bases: TGTGCCAGCAGCGCTACAGGGGGGGCTGGTGGCTACACCTTC. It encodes CASSATGGAGGYTF.

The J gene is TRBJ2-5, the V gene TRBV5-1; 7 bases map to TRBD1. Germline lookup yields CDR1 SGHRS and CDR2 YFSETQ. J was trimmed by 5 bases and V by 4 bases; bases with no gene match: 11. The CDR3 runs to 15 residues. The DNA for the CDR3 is TGCGCCAGCAGCACCGCCGGGACAGACACGGAGACCCAGTACTTC. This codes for CASSTAGTDTETQYF.

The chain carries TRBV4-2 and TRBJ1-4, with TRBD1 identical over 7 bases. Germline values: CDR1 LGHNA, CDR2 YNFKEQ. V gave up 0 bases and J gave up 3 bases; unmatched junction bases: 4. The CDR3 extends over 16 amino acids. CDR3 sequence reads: CASSQEGQFSNEKLFF. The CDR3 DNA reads TGTGCCAGCAGCCAAGAGGGACAGTTTTCTAATGAAAAACTGTTTTTT.

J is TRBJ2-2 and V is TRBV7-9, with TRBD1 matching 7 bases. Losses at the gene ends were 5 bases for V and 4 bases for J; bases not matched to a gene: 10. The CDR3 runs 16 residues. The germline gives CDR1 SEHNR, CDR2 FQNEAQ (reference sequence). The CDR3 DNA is TGTGCCAGCAGCCCGAGCAGGGGGTATACCACCGGGGAGCTGTTTTTT. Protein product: CASSPSRGYTTGELFF.

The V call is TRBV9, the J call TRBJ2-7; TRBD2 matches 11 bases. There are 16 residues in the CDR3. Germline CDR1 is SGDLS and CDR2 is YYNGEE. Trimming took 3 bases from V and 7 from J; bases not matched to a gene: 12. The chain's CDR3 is CASSGASGLAAREQYF. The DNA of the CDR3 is TGTGCCAGCAGCGGAGCTTCGGGACTAGCGGCGAGGGAGCAGTACTTC.

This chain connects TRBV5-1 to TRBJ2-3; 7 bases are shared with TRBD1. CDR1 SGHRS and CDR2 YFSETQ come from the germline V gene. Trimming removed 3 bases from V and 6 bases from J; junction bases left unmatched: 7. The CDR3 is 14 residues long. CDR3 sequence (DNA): TGCGCCAGCAGCTCAGGGGGTTTGGTGGATACGCAGTATTTT. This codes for CASSSGGLVDTQYF.

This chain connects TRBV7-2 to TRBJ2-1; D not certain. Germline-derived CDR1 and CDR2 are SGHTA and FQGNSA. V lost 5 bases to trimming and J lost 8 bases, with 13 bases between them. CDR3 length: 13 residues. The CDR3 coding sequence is TGTGCCAGCAGCCTCCCCTCTTCCGATGAGCAGTTCTTC. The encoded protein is CASSLPSSDEQFF.

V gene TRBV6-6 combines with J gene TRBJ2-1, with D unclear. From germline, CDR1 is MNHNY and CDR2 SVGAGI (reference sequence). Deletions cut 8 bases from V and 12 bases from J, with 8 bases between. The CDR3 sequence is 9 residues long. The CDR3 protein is CASGIAQFF. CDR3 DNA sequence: TGTGCCAGCGGAATAGCGCAGTTCTTC.

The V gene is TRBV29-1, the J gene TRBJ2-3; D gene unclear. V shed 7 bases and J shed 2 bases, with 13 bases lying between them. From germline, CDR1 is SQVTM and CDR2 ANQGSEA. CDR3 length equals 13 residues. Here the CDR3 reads CSARGQNTDTQYF. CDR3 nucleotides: TGCAGCGCCCGAGGCCAGAACACAGATACGCAGTATTTT.

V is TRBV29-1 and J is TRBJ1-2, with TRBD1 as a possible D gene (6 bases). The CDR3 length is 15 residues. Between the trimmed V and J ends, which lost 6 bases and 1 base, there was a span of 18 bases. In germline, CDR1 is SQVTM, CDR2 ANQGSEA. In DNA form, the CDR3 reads TGCAGCGTCCGGGACAACCTCTTCTTTAACTATGGCTACACCTTC. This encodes CSVRDNLFFNYGYTF. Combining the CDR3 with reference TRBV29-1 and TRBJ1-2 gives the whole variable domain SAVISQKPSRDICQRGTSLTIQCQVDSQVTMMFWYRQQPGQSLTLIATANQGSEATYESGFVIDKFPISRPNLTFSTLTVSNMSPEDSSIYLCSVRDNLFFNYGYTFGSGTRLTVV.

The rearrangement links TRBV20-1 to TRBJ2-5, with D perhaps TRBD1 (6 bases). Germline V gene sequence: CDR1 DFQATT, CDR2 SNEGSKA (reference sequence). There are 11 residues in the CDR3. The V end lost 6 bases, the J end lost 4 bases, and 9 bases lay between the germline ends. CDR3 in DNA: TGCAGTGCCGGACAGACAGAGACCCAGTACTTC. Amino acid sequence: CSAGQTETQYF.

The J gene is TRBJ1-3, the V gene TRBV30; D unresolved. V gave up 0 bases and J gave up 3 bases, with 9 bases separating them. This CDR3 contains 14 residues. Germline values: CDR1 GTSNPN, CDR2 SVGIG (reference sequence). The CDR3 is CAWSVYGVGNTIYF. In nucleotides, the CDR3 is TGTGCCTGGAGTGTATACGGGGTTGGAAACACCATATATTTT.

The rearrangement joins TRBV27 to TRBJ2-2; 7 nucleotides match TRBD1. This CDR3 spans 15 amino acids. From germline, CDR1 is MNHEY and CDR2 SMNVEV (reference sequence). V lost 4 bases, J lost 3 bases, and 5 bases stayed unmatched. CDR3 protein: CASSSTQGDTGELFF. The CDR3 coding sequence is TGTGCCAGCAGTTCCACCCAGGGGGACACCGGGGAGCTGTTTTTT.

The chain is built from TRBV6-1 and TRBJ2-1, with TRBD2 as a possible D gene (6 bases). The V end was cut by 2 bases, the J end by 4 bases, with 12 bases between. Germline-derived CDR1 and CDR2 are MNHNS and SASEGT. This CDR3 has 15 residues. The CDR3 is CASSELAGLYNEQFF. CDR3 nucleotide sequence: TGTGCCAGCAGTGAACTGGCGGGACTGTACAATGAGCAGTTCTTC.

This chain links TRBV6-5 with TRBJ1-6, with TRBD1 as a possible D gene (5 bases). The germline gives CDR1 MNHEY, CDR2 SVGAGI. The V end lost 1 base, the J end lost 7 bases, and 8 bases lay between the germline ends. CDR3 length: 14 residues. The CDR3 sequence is CASSYWGENSPLHF. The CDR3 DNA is TGTGCCAGCAGTTACTGGGGCGAGAATTCACCCCTCCACTTT.